A single sample is the source of the 9 T cell receptor beta chains below, sequenced in a study of blood T cell repertoires in COVID-19 (dated by TCRdb to 2020 to 2022). Libraries were built with the immunoSEQ multiplex PCR assay. Drawn from immuneACCESS, this table holds only the in-frame rearrangements with V and J called that TCRdb kept. Clones are partly lost; checked studies trace under half to an unresolved V gene and leave the rest unexplained. Present in this sample are some 670,000 clones, about 87% of which were seen just once. Roughly 0.25% of the sample is taken by the ten largest. Sequenced: peripheral blood. These receptors originate from a woman between 18 and 29 years old with acute or convalescent COVID-19.

This clone has just a few counts. This chain connects TRBV7-9 to TRBJ1-2, with TRBD1 as a possible D gene (6 bases). The CDR3 is 14 amino acids. Trimming left V 5 bases short and J 6 bases short, with 16 bases between. Per germline, CDR1 SEHNR and CDR2 FQNEAQ (reference sequence). The CDR3 loop is CASSPTISGDGYTF. The CDR3, as DNA: TGTGCCAGCAGCCCGACTATCTCAGGGGATGGCTACACCTTC.

This chain connects TRBV4-3 to TRBJ1-2, with D perhaps matching TRBD1 (6 bases). Germline CDR1 and CDR2: LGHNA and YSLEER. This CDR3 region has 14 residues. Trimming removed 0 bases from V and 4 bases from J, with 9 bases in between. This CDR3 reads CASSQDRGTYGYTF. The CDR3, as DNA: TGCGCCAGCAGCCAAGACAGGGGTACCTATGGCTACACCTTC.

V and J are TRBV4-1 and TRBJ1-2, with D perhaps matching TRBD1 (5 bases). The CDR3 totals 15 residues. Trimming took 0 bases from V and 4 from J, leaving 12 bases between them. Germline assignment: CDR1 MGHRA and CDR2 YSYEKL. The CDR3: CASSQEGRGFYGYTF. CDR3 bases: TGCGCCAGCAGCCAAGAAGGAAGGGGTTTCTATGGCTACACCTTC.

The chain couples TRBV7-9 to TRBJ1-1; 7 bases align to TRBD1. The V and J ends lost 4 bases and 0 bases, in that order; junction bases with no gene match: 8. The CDR3 totals 16 residues. Germline values: CDR1 SEHNR, CDR2 FQNEAQ (reference sequence). The CDR3 sequence: CASSSRTGRMNTEAFF. Here the CDR3 DNA reads TGTGCCAGCAGCTCCCGGACAGGCCGTATGAACACTGAAGCTTTCTTT.

This clone appeared once. The CDR3 nucleotides read TGTGCCAGCAGTTCACAGGTCTACTCCTACGAGCAGTACTTC. This codes for CASSSQVYSYEQYF. The J gene is TRBJ2-7, the V gene TRBV27, with D possibly TRBD1 on 5 matching bases. This CDR3 comprises 14 residues. Germline V gives CDR1 MNHEY, CDR2 SMNVEV (reference sequence). With 4 bases removed from V and 0 bases from J, the gap between germline ends came to 10 bases.

This clone appeared once. The J gene is TRBJ2-5, the V gene TRBV6-6, with 9 bases aligning to TRBD2. The germline gives CDR1 MNHNY, CDR2 SVGAGI (reference sequence). This CDR3 comprises 15 residues. With 4 bases clipped from V and 1 base from J, the junction kept 4 bases outside the gene matches. CDR3 in DNA: TGTGCCAGCAGTTGGGCTAGCGGGGCCCAAGAGACCCAGTACTTC. As protein: CASSWASGAQETQYF.

The gene calls are TRBV10-3 and TRBJ1-3; D gene uncertain. CDR1 and CDR2 from the germline V gene are ENHRY and SYGVKD. The CDR3 is 15 amino acids. The V end was cut by 8 bases, the J end by 0 bases, with 14 bases between. The CDR3 bases are TGTGCCATCGGCGAGGAACTGATCTCTGGAAACACCATATATTTT. Amino acids: CAIGEELISGNTIYF.

The chain links TRBV25-1 to TRBJ1-2; D uncertain. V lost 3 bases, J lost 1 base, and 12 bases lay in between. CDR1 MGHDK and CDR2 SYGVNS come from the germline V gene. This CDR3 spans 15 amino acids. CDR3 sequence reads: CASSDLSGFNYGYTF. The CDR3 region has the DNA TGTGCCAGCAGTGATCTTTCCGGTTTTAACTATGGCTACACCTTC.

The V and J genes are TRBV29-1 and TRBJ2-1; D may be TRBD2 (5 bases). V shed 7 bases and J shed 8 bases, with 12 bases lying between them. Germline V lookup: CDR1 SQVTM, CDR2 ANQGSEA. The CDR3 is 11 amino acids. The CDR3 DNA reads as TGCAGCGCCAGGACGCGGGATGAGCAGTTCTTC. This codes for CSARTRDEQFF.